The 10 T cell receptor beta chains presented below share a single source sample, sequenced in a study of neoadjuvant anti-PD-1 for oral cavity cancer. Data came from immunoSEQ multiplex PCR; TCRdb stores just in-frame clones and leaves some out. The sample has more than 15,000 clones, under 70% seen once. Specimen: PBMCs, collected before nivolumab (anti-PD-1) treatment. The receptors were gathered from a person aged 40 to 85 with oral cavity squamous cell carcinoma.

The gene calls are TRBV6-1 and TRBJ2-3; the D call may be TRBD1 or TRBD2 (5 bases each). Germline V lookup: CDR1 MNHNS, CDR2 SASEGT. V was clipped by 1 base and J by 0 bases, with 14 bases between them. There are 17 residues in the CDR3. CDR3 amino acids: CASSEVFGASSTDTQYF. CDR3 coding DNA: TGTGCCAGCAGTGAAGTGTTCGGGGCGTCTAGCACAGATACGCAGTATTTT.

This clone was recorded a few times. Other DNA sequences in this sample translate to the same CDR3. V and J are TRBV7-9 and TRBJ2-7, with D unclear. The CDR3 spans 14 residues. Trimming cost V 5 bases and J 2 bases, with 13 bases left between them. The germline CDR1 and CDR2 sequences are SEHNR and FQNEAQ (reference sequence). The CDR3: CASSPRDWTYEQYF. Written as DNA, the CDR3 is TGTGCCAGCAGCCCTCGAGACTGGACCTACGAGCAGTACTTC.

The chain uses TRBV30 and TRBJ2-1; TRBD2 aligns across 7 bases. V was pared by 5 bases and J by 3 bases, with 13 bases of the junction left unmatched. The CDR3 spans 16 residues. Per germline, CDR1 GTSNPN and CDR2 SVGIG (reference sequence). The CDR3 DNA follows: TGTGCCTGGCAACATCGTTTCGGGAGGAACTACAATGAGCAGTTCTTC. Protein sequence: CAWQHRFGRNYNEQFF.

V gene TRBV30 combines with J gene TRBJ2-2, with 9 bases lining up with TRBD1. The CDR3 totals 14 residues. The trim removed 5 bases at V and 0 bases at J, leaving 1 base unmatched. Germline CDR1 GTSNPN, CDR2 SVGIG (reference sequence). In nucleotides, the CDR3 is TGTGCCTGGGACAGGGGGGCGAACACCGGGGAGCTGTTTTTT. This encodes CAWDRGANTGELFF.

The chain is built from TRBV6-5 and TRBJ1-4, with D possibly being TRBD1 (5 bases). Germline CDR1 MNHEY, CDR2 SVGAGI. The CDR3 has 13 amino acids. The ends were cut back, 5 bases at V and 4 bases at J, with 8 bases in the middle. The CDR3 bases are TGTGCCAGCAGTGACAGCTATAATGAAAAACTGTTTTTT. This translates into CASSDSYNEKLFF.

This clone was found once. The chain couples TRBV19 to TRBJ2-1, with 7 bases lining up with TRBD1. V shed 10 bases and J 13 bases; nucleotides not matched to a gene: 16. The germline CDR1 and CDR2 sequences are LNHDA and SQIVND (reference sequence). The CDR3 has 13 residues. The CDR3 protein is CATTRGTAYLQFF. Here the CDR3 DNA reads TGTGCCACCACGAGGGGGACAGCCTACCTTCAGTTCTTC.

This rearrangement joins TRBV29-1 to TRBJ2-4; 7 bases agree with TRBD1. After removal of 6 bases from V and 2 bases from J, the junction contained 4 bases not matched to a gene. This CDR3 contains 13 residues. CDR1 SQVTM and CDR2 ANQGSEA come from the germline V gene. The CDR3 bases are TGCAGCGTCGCGACAGGGACCAAAAACATTCAGTACTTC. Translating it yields CSVATGTKNIQYF. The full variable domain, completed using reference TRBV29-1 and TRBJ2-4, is SAVISQKPSRDICQRGTSLTIQCQVDSQVTMMFWYRQQPGQSLTLIATANQGSEATYESGFVIDKFPISRPNLTFSTLTVSNMSPEDSSIYLCSVATGTKNIQYFGAGTRLSVL.

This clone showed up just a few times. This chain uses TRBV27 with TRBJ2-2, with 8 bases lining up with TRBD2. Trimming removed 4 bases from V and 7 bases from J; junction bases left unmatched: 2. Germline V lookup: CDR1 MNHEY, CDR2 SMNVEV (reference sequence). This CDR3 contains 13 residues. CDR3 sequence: CASSWREVGELFF. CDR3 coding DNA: TGTGCCAGCAGTTGGCGGGAGGTCGGGGAGCTGTTTTTT.

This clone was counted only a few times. DNA of the CDR3: TGTGCCAGCAGTTTATCCGGCTATGGCTACACCTTC. Translation: CASSLSGYGYTF. V usage is TRBV27 and J usage is TRBJ1-2; no definite D call. The CDR3 is 12 amino acids. Germline lookup yields CDR1 MNHEY and CDR2 SMNVEV (reference sequence). Trimming left V 0 bases short and J 4 bases short, with 3 bases between.

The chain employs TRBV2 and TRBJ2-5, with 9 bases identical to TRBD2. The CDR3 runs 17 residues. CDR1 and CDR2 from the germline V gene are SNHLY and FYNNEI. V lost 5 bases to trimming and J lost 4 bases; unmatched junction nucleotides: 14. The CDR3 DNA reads TGTGCCAGCAGTCTACAAGCGGTAGCGGGGGCTCGAGAGACCCAGTACTTC. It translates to CASSLQAVAGARETQYF.